This TCR beta chain appears in the sequencing data of a study of blood T cell repertoires in COVID-19. This clone was detected only once. The CDR3 extends over 12 amino acids. Germline CDR1 SGHAT, CDR2 FQNNGV. V lost 6 bases, J lost 2 bases, and 6 bases lay in between. Clones were sequenced by immunoSEQ multiplex PCR, and TCRdb holds only the in-frame ones, with some missing. The table shows tens of thousands of clones, with roughly 91% occurring only once. This TCR was recovered from a woman between 45 and 60 years old in a cohort sampled during active COVID-19. The chain employs TRBV11-2 and TRBJ2-3; D is unclear. Sequenced: peripheral blood. DNA of the CDR3: TGTGCCAGCAGTTCCCTCACAGATACGCAGTATTTT. Amino acid sequence: CASSSLTDTQYF.